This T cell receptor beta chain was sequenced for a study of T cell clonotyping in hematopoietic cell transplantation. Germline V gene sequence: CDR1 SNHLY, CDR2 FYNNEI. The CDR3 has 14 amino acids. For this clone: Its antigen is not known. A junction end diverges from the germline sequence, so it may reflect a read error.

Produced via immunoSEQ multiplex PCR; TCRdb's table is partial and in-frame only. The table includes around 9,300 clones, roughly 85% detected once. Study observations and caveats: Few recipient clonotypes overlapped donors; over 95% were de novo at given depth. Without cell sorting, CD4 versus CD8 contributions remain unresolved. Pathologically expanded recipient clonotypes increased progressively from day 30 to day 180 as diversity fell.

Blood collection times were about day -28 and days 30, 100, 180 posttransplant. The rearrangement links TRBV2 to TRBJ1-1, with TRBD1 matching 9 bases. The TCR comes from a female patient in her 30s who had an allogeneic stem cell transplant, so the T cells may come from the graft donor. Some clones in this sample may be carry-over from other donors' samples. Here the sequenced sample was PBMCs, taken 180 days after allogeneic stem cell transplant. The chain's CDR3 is CASSEGQGYTQAFF. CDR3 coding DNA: TGTGCCAGCAGCGAGGGACAGGGCTACACTCAAGCTTTCTTT.